This section outlines one T cell receptor (beta chain) sequence together with its context. The CDR3 runs to 17 residues. Germline loops: CDR1 SGHVS, CDR2 FNYEAQ. V shed 2 bases and J shed 1 base, with 17 bases lying between them. Authors' analysis steps: Amplification with reference gene primers provided the estimates of nucleated cell counts. Method: immunoSEQ multiplex PCR; TCRdb's copy keeps in-frame clones and lacks some. V and J calls and clone size are copied from that table; D and trimming were computed from the DNA. The top ten hold 6% to 9.5% of the sample, which has nearly 95,000 clones, more than 75% seen once. This entry is derived from a study of blood T cell repertoires in COVID-19.

The sequencing input was peripheral blood. The receptor comes from a human donor with acute or convalescent COVID-19. The donor label of this sample is uncertain. The chain employs TRBV7-6 and TRBJ2-5; a possible D gene is TRBD2 (5 bases). CDR3 protein: CASSLPPGPAAQETQYF. The CDR3 region has the DNA TGTGCCAGCAGCTTACCCCCTGGGCCAGCGGCCCAAGAGACCCAGTACTTC.